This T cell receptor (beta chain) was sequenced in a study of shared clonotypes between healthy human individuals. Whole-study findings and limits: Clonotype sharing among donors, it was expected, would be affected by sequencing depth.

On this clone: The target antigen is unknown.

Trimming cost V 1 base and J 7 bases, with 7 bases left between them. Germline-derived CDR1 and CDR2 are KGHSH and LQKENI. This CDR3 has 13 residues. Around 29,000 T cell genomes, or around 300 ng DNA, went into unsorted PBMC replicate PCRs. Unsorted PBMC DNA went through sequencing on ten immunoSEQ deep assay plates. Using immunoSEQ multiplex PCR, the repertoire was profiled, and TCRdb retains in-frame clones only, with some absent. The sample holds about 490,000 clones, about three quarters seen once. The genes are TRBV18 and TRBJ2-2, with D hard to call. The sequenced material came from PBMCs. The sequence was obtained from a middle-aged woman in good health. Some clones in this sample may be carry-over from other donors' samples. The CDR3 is CASSPQGDGELFF. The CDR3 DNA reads TGTGCCAGCTCACCACAGGGTGACGGGGAGCTGTTTTTT.